The rows below give T cell receptor beta chains drawn from one sample of a study of blood T cell repertoires in COVID-19. Here immunoSEQ multiplex PCR was the method, and the copy in TCRdb shows in-frame clones only, minus some. This table holds roughly 100,000 clones, around 87% found once. Material for sequencing was peripheral blood. These receptors all come from a woman in her forties or fifties with COVID-19, enrolled during active disease. Each CDR3 is given with its conserved first and last residue. The D gene is left open where the match is weak. Not all rows give a size; the values are once, few, many and, for expanded clones, a class.

D gene,clone size,V gene,J gene,CDR3 protein,CDR3 DNA
TRBD1,.,TRBV11-1,TRBJ1-1,CATTGQGWTEAFF,TGTGCCACAACCGGACAGGGGTGGACTGAAGCTTTCTTT
TRBD1,.,TRBV6-5,TRBJ2-7,CASSGQSYEQYF,TGTGCCAGCTCGGGACAGAGCTACGAGCAGTACTTC
TRBD1,.,TRBV7-9,TRBJ1-6,CASSPDPGTVNSPLHF,TGTGCCAGCAGCCCCGACCCGGGGACAGTTAATTCACCCCTCCACTTT
TRBD2,.,TRBV5-1,TRBJ2-5,CASSLGASGVQETQYF,TGCGCCAGCAGCTTGGGAGCTAGCGGGGTCCAAGAGACCCAGTACTTC
.,.,TRBV15,TRBJ1-1,CATSRERSNTEAFF,TGTGCCACCAGCCGGGAACGGTCGAACACTGAAGCTTTCTTT
.,.,TRBV11-3,TRBJ2-1,CASRGGSGNEQFF,TGTGCCAGCAGAGGGGGTTCTGGCAATGAGCAGTTCTTC
.,.,TRBV18,TRBJ2-4,CASSPPLVDIQYF,TGTGCCAGCTCACCACCGTTAGTCGACATTCAGTACTTC
.,.,TRBV11-3,TRBJ2-5,CASLARGQETQYF,TGTGCCAGCCTCGCCCGGGGTCAAGAGACCCAGTACTTC
TRBD1,.,TRBV28,TRBJ1-2,CASSLQITGGGYTF,TGTGCCAGCAGTCTCCAGATCACAGGGGGTGGCTACACCTTC
TRBD2,.,TRBV19,TRBJ2-7,CASSHEGTLAGTYEQYF,TGTGCCAGTAGCCACGAGGGGACCCTAGCGGGGACCTACGAGCAGTACTTC
TRBD1,.,TRBV5-5,TRBJ2-6,CASSLEAGTGGSGANVLTF,TGTGCCAGCAGCTTAGAGGCCGGGACAGGGGGCTCTGGGGCCAACGTCCTGACTTTC
TRBD1,.,TRBV19,TRBJ1-2,CASSPQGAANYGYTF,TGTGCCAGTAGTCCACAGGGGGCAGCTAACTATGGCTACACCTTC
.,once,TRBV24-1,TRBJ2-1,CATSERGDEQFF,TGTGCCACCAGTGAAAGGGGTGATGAGCAGTTCTTC
TRBD1,.,TRBV6-5,TRBJ2-3,CASSWTGEDKDTQYF,TGTGCCAGCAGTTGGACAGGGGAGGATAAAGATACGCAGTATTTT
.,.,TRBV5-1,TRBJ1-4,CASSLGTATNEKLFF,TGCGCCAGCAGCTTGGGTACAGCAACTAATGAAAAACTGTTTTTT
TRBD1,.,TRBV18,TRBJ1-1,CASSPATGGNTEAFF,TGTGCCAGCTCACCGGCTACAGGGGGGAACACTGAAGCTTTCTTT
.,.,TRBV6-5,TRBJ2-5,CASIGGGAGETQYF,TGTGCCAGCATAGGAGGGGGGGCCGGGGAGACCCAGTACTTC
.,.,TRBV27,TRBJ2-6,CASRLGGLPSGANVLTF,TGTGCCAGCCGGCTCGGGGGGCTACCCTCTGGGGCCAACGTCCTGACTTTC
.,.,TRBV7-9,TRBJ1-1,CASSLAPALAGNTEAFF,TGTGCCAGCAGCTTAGCGCCGGCTCTAGCGGGGAACACTGAAGCTTTCTTT
TRBD1,.,TRBV29-1,TRBJ1-5,CSVSTGGGNQPQHF,TGCAGCGTCTCGACAGGGGGGGGCAATCAGCCCCAGCATTTT
.,.,TRBV9,TRBJ2-1,CASSPGFDPRNEQFF,TGTGCCAGCAGCCCAGGGTTCGATCCCCGTAATGAGCAGTTCTTC
TRBD1,.,TRBV9,TRBJ2-3,CASSVGTGEGDTQYF,TGTGCCAGCAGCGTAGGGACAGGGGAGGGAGATACGCAGTATTTT
.,once,TRBV5-4,TRBJ1-1,CASSTLDRGTEAFF,TGTGCCAGCAGCACCCTGGACCGGGGCACTGAAGCTTTCTTT
.,few,TRBV2,TRBJ1-1,CASSYRQSNTEAFF,TGTGCCAGCAGCTACAGGCAATCGAACACTGAAGCTTTCTTT
TRBD2,.,TRBV10-3,TRBJ2-3,CAISSVTSSLDTQYF,TGTGCCATCAGTTCAGTGACTAGCTCCTTAGATACGCAGTATTTT
.,.,TRBV28,TRBJ1-2,CVSVTAGANYGYTF,TGTGTCAGTGTTACGGCAGGGGCTAACTATGGCTACACCTTC
TRBD2,.,TRBV28,TRBJ2-7,CASSSAGGPPYEQYF,TGTGCCAGCAGTTCAGCGGGGGGACCTCCCTACGAGCAGTACTTC
TRBD1,.,TRBV12-5,TRBJ1-6,CASGGQGDSPLHF,TGTGCTAGTGGGGGACAGGGGGATTCACCCCTCCACTTT
.,.,TRBV6-2/TRBV6-3,TRBJ2-7,CASSLRLRTYEQYF,TGTGCCAGCAGTTTACGACTTAGAACCTACGAGCAGTACTTC
.,.,TRBV7-9,TRBJ2-3,CASRSRDILTDTQYF,TGTGCCAGCAGGTCCCGGGACATACTCACAGATACGCAGTATTTT
.,.,TRBV7-9,TRBJ2-7,CASSQLPGGQSYEQYF,TGTGCCAGCAGCCAACTCCCGGGGGGCCAATCCTACGAGCAGTACTTC
TRBD1,.,TRBV28,TRBJ1-6,CATRIAGTVNSPLHF,TGTGCCACCAGGATCGCTGGGACAGTCAATTCACCCCTCCACTTT
.,.,TRBV13,TRBJ2-7,CASSSAYEQYF,TGTGCCAGCAGCTCCGCCTACGAGCAGTACTTC
.,.,TRBV19,TRBJ2-7,CASRMDTSSYEQYF,TGTGCCAGTAGAATGGACACAAGCTCCTACGAGCAGTACTTC
TRBD2,.,TRBV11-2,TRBJ2-7,CASSPLAGYSYEQYF,TGTGCCAGCAGCCCATTAGCGGGTTACTCCTACGAGCAGTACTTC
TRBD2,.,TRBV7-2,TRBJ2-5,CASSRESGGRGETQYF,TGTGCCAGCAGTCGCGAGAGCGGGGGGCGTGGAGAGACCCAGTACTTC
.,.,TRBV5-5,TRBJ1-4,CASSLEWGGPPTTNEKLFF,TGTGCCAGCAGCTTGGAATGGGGGGGGCCCCCCACAACTAATGAAAAACTGTTTTTT
.,.,TRBV5-1,TRBJ2-6,CASSPTGPGANVLTF,TGCGCCAGCAGCCCTACAGGACCTGGGGCCAACGTCCTGACTTTC
TRBD1,once,TRBV10-3,TRBJ1-2,CAISDPTGGAGGYTF,TGTGCCATCAGTGATCCCACAGGGGGCGCGGGCGGCTACACCTTC
TRBD2,.,TRBV2,TRBJ2-5,CASSGLAGGGETQYF,TGTGCCAGCAGTGGACTAGCGGGGGGCGGAGAGACCCAGTACTTC
.,.,TRBV19,TRBJ2-7,CASSIRGIHEQYF,TGTGCCAGTAGTATAAGGGGAATCCACGAGCAGTACTTC
.,.,TRBV7-9,TRBJ1-2,CASSSGGNYGYTF,TGTGCCAGCAGCTCGGGGGGTAACTATGGCTACACCTTC
TRBD1,.,TRBV6-2/TRBV6-3,TRBJ1-2,CASSSNLGQSDGYTF,TGTGCCAGCAGTTCCAACCTGGGACAGTCTGATGGCTACACCTTC
.,.,TRBV19,TRBJ1-2,CASSISGQNYGYTF,TGTGCCAGTAGTATAAGTGGCCAGAACTATGGCTACACCTTC
TRBD1,.,TRBV13,TRBJ2-7,CASSEDRGRFDEQYF,TGTGCCAGCAGCGAGGACAGGGGAAGATTTGACGAGCAGTACTTC
.,.,TRBV5-4,TRBJ1-2,CASSVQGMVYGYTF,TGTGCCAGCAGCGTCCAGGGGATGGTCTATGGCTACACCTTC
.,.,TRBV18,TRBJ2-3,CASSPPLPRESDTQYF,TGTGCCAGCTCACCACCGTTACCCCGGGAGAGCGATACGCAGTATTTT
TRBD1,.,TRBV19,TRBJ1-5,CASSIDLTGVGQPQHF,TGTGCCAGTAGTATCGATCTGACAGGGGTCGGACAGCCCCAGCATTTT